Described below is a single T cell receptor (beta chain) sequence and its context. Germline V lookup: CDR1 SGHDT, CDR2 YYEEEE. The CDR3 totals 14 residues. Between the trimmed V and J ends, which lost 0 bases and 2 bases, there was a span of 8 bases. Sequencing used immunoSEQ multiplex PCR; TCRdb keeps in-frame clones, though not all of them. In the table there are 130,000 or so clones, 85% to 90% of which are singletons. These data are taken from a study of T cell responses to AZD1222 COVID-19 vaccine. Sample: peripheral blood, taken on day 0 of AZD1222 vaccination. This sequence was found in an adult in good health. The J gene is TRBJ1-2, the V gene TRBV5-6, with D unclear. The CDR3 nucleotides read TGTGCCAGCAGCTTGGGGACGGCGAACTATGGCTACACCTTC. Translated, it gives CASSLGTANYGYTF.